The clone carrying this T cell receptor (beta chain) was counted a single time. The sample's time point: late sampling 161 to 241 days after vaccination in a few convalescent patients. US Alpha, Beta and Delta variants postdated the positive PCR dates, which ran from March to December 2020. The sample originates from a study of vaccination and CD4 T cells after COVID-19. Each CDR3 protein gets one entry after TCRdb re-called the PCR reads with MiXCR. Of some 27,000 distinct CDR3 sequences in the sample, over 40% were seen once. The V gene end was trimmed by 1 base and the J gene end by 2 bases; junction bases not matched to a gene: 3. The CDR3 has 16 amino acids. Per germline, CDR1 KGHDR and CDR2 SFDVKD.

The TCR was taken from a human donor who had recovered from COVID-19. The chain links TRBV24-1 to TRBJ1-2, with 10 nucleotides matching TRBD1. The source material was CD4+ T cells from blood, sampled about 7 months after SARS-CoV-2 vaccination. In nucleotides, the CDR3 is TGTGCCACCAGTGATTTTCGACAGGGGGCGAACTATGGCTACACCTTC. Its translation is CATSDFRQGANYGYTF.